The T cell receptor beta chain described here comes from a study of blood T cell repertoires in COVID-19. Across the study: The cDNA or gDNA used as material had been derived from T cells, B-cell-depleted T cells, or PBMCs.

V lost 5 bases and J 4 bases, leaving 9 bases between the germline ends. CDR3 length: 13 residues. Per the germline V gene, CDR1 is LNHDA and CDR2 is SQIVND (reference sequence). Per the study methods: Estimation of nucleated cell counts was performed using reference gene primer amplification. Libraries were prepared by immunoSEQ multiplex PCR; TCRdb keeps only in-frame clonotypes and omits some of them. V and J calls and clone size are copied from that table; D and trimming were computed from the DNA. Of under 350,000 clones detected, 86% appear once; the ten largest clones hold about 2.6%. Among Cohort 3 donors, those recovered had two negative PCRs, clearance, or symptom resolution.

This TCR came from a woman under 30 who had recovered from COVID-19. Sequencing was carried out using PBMCs or T cells enriched from blood (not recorded which). The rearrangement uses TRBV19 and TRBJ1-5, with unresolved D. This chain's CDR3 is CASSATSNQPQHF. The CDR3 nucleotides are TGTGCCAGTAGTGCGACATCAAATCAGCCCCAGCATTTT.